A selection of T cell receptor beta chains follows, all from one sample in a study of blood T cell repertoires in COVID-19. This table comes from immunoSEQ multiplex PCR, and its TCRdb copy is limited to in-frame clones, with some not included. The sample consists of around 190,000 clones, 88% of them appearing once. Source material: PBMCs or T cells enriched from blood (not recorded which). Receptors originate from a woman aged 18-35 years who had recovered from COVID-19. Each CDR3 is given without its conserved first and last residue.

V	J	CDR3
TRBV6-5	TRBJ2-2	ASSYSNSAGELF
TRBV2	TRBJ1-1	ASRTGGNTEAF
TRBV20-1	TRBJ1-5	SASEIGRVEVQPQH
TRBV19	TRBJ1-2	ASSKSGTIYGYT
TRBV5-1	TRBJ2-5	ASSLESSGGQETQY
TRBV2	TRBJ1-2	ASSEAGTETFYGYT
TRBV15	TRBJ1-2	ATSRDHVGDGYT
TRBV29-1	TRBJ1-2	SADEGANYGYT
TRBV15	TRBJ1-1	ATSRVRGGFGNTEAF
TRBV2	TRBJ1-6	ASRGQGGSPLH
TRBV9	TRBJ2-3	ASSATLGAGGSTDTQY
TRBV4-1	TRBJ1-1	ASSQAPSGQVNTEAF
TRBV2	TRBJ2-3	ASSEWGLAGFDSTDTQY
TRBV4-1	TRBJ2-1	ASSQGSGGSYNEQF
TRBV6-4	TRBJ2-3	ASSSSGGTDTQY
TRBV28	TRBJ2-7	ASSSPRGNSYEQY
TRBV3-1/TRBV3-2	TRBJ2-7	ASSQGQGEAGVHEQY
TRBV4-1	TRBJ1-1	ASSQEPQVMNTEAF
TRBV30	TRBJ2-5	AWSVSSRLAPETQY
TRBV6-5	TRBJ2-3	ASRQGGTDTQY
TRBV27	TRBJ1-2	ASSDQSPTGTANRYGYT
TRBV2	TRBJ1-2	ASSEGTGRYGYT
TRBV25-1	TRBJ1-2	ASRRLTGQYYGYT